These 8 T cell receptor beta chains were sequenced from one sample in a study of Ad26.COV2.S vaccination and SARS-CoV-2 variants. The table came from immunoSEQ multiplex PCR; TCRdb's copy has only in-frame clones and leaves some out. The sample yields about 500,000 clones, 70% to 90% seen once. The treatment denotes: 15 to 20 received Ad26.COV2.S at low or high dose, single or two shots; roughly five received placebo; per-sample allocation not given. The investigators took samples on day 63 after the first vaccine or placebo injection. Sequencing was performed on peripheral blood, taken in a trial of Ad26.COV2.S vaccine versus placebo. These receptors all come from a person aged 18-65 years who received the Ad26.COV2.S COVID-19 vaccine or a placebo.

The DNA of the CDR3 is TGTGCCTGGAAGGTTGCGGGCACTAGCACAGATACGCAGTATTTT. As protein: CAWKVAGTSTDTQYF. The gene calls are TRBV30 and TRBJ2-3, with TRBD2 as a possible D gene (5 bases). The V end lost 4 bases, the J end lost 0 bases, and 14 bases lay between the germline ends. The length of the CDR3 is 15 residues. Germline V CDR1 and CDR2: GTSNPN, SVGIG (reference sequence).

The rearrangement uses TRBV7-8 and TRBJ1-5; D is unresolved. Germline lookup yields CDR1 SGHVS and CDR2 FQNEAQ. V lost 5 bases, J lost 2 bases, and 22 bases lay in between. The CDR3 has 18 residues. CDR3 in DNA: TGTGCCAGCAGCCGCGCGGTTACGAGGATAGTGGGCAATCAGCCCCAGCATTTT. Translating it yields CASSRAVTRIVGNQPQHF.

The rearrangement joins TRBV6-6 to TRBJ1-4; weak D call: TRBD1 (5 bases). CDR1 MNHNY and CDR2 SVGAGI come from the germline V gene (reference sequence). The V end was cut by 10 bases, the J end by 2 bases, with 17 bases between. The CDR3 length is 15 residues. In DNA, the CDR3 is TGTGCCACCCTAATAAAGGGGAATACTAATGAAAAACTGTTTTTT. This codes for CATLIKGNTNEKLFF.

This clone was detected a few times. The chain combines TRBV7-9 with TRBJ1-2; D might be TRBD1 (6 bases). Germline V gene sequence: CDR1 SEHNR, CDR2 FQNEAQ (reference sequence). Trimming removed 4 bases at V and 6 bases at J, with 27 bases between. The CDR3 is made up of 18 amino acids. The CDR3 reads CASSSSRGWQFVGDGYTF. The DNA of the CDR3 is TGTGCCAGCAGCTCAAGTAGGGGGTGGCAATTTGTCGGGGATGGCTACACCTTC.

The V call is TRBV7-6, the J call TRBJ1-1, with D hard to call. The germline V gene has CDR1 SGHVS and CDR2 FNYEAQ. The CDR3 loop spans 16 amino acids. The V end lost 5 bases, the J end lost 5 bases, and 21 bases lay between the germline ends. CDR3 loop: CASSHGELRGGTEAFF. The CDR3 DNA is TGTGCCAGCAGCCATGGGGAGCTACGGGGAGGGACTGAAGCTTTCTTT.

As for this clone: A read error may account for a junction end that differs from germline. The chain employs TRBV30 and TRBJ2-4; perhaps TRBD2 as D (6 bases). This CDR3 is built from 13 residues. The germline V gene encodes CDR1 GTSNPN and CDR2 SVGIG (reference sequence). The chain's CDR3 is CAWETRAGTSLRF. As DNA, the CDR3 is TGTGCCTGGGAAACCCGGGCGGGGACCTCCCTCCGGTTC.

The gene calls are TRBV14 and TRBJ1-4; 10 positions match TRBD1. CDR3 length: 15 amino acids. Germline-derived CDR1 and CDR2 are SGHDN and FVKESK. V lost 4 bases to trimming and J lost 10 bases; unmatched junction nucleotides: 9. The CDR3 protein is CASSPSTGGIGKLFF. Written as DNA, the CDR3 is TGTGCCAGCAGCCCATCGACAGGGGGCATCGGAAAACTGTTTTTT.

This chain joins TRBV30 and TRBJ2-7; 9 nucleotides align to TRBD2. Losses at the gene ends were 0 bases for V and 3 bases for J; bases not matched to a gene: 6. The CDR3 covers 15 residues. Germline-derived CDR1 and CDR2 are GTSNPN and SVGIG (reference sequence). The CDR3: CAWSVQSGRLYEQYF. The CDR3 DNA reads TGTGCCTGGAGTGTACAAAGCGGGAGGCTCTACGAGCAGTACTTC.